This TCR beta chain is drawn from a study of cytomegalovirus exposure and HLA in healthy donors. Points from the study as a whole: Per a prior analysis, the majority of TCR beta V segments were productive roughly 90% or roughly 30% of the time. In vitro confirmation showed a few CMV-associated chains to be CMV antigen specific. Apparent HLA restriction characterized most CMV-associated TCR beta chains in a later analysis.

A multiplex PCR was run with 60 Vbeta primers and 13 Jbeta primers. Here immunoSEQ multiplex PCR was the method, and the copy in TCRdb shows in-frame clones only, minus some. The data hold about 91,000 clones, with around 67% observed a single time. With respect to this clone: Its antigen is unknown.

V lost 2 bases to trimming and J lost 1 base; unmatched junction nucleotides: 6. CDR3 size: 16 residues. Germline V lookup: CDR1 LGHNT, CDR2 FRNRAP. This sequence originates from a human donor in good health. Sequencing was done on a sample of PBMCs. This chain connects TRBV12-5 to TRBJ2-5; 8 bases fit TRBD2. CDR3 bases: TGTGCTAGTGGTTTGTCACAGCGGGGGATCCAAGAGACCCAGTACTTC. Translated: CASGLSQRGIQETQYF.